One sample yielded the 28 T cell receptor beta chains listed below, sequenced in a study of cytomegalovirus exposure and HLA in healthy donors. PCR employed 60 Vbeta and 13 Jbeta primers. Clones were read by immunoSEQ multiplex PCR, and TCRdb kept only the in-frame ones, dropping some. The table for this sample gives roughly 62,000 clones. Specimen: PBMCs. The receptors originated from a male donor in good health and CMV-seronegative.

The chain couples TRBV19 to TRBJ1-1; D uncertain. V dropped 2 bases and J dropped 4 bases, with 11 bases sitting between them. Germline lookup yields CDR1 LNHDA and CDR2 SQIVND (reference sequence). This CDR3 contains 14 residues. The CDR3 loop reads CASSIWRSRTEAFF. CDR3 DNA sequence: TGTGCCAGTAGTATATGGAGGAGTCGCACTGAAGCTTTCTTT.

This sequence joins TRBV10-3 and TRBJ1-5; 11 bases line up with TRBD1. V shed 10 bases and J 3 bases; nucleotides not matched to a gene: 5. The CDR3 has 14 amino acids. Germline V lookup: CDR1 ENHRY, CDR2 SYGVKD. The CDR3 spells CATRDRGNNQPQHF. CDR3 in DNA: TGTGCCACCCGGGACAGGGGGAACAATCAGCCCCAGCATTTT.

The chain carries TRBV10-3 and TRBJ1-5, with a possible D match to TRBD1 (5 bases). Deletions cut 2 bases from V and 6 bases from J, with 17 bases between. The CDR3 spans 16 residues. CDR1 and CDR2 (germline): ENHRY, SYGVKD. The CDR3 region is CAISETTPQGGQPQHF. The CDR3 nucleotides are TGTGCCATCAGTGAGACGACTCCCCAGGGAGGTCAGCCCCAGCATTTT.

The J gene is TRBJ2-1, the V gene TRBV5-4, with 9 bases fitting TRBD2. The CDR3 spans 16 residues. Per germline, CDR1 SGHNT and CDR2 YYREEE (reference sequence). V was clipped by 2 bases and J by 6 bases; unmatched bases: 9. Written as DNA, the CDR3 is TGTGCCAGCAGCTTCAGCGGGGGGCGGGGGGCCAATGAGCAGTTCTTC. It yields the protein CASSFSGGRGANEQFF.

The J gene is TRBJ2-7, the V gene TRBV27; tentative D call: TRBD2 (7 bases). There are 15 residues in the CDR3. Germline V lookup: CDR1 MNHEY, CDR2 SMNVEV (reference sequence). V lost 8 bases and J lost 4, with 21 bases in between. The CDR3 coding sequence is TGTGCCAGCCTTCCCCGGGGGGCGAGGGATTACGAGCAGTACTTC. Its protein is CASLPRGARDYEQYF.

As concerns this clone: The DNA is omitted, as the CDR3 cannot be located on it reliably, and the CDR3 follows TCRdb's listing. The CDR3 region is CASSFGTGAYNSPLRF. This sequence joins TRBV7-2 and TRBJ1-6; the DNA was not compared with TRBD1, the D call given in the table. Germline CDR1 reads SGHTA; CDR2 reads FQGNSA. Both ends counted, the CDR3 spans 16 residues.

J is TRBJ1-1 and V is TRBV9, with TRBD1 identical over 8 bases. The CDR3 extends over 14 amino acids. V dropped 0 bases and J dropped 5; count of bases not matched to a gene: 3. The V gene's germline CDR1 is SGDLS and CDR2 YYNGEE. This CDR3 is CASSVEDRVTEAFF. CDR3 DNA: TGTGCCAGCAGCGTAGAGGACAGGGTTACTGAAGCTTTCTTT.

The V and J genes are TRBV6-5 and TRBJ2-7, with a tentative D call TRBD2 (5 bases). CDR3 length: 13 residues. Trimming pared 2 bases from V and 5 bases from J, leaving 10 bases between. CDR1 is MNHEY, CDR2 SVGAGI, per germline. DNA of the CDR3: TGTGCCAGCAGTTACGAAGGAGGCGACGAGCAGTACTTC. It encodes CASSYEGGDEQYF.

The chain carries TRBV29-1 and TRBJ2-7, with 8 positions matching TRBD2. This CDR3 comprises 15 residues. The V gene end was trimmed by 4 bases and the J gene end by 5 bases; junction bases not matched to a gene: 13. Germline lookup yields CDR1 SQVTM and CDR2 ANQGSEA. CDR3 amino acids: CSVVGTRGSDNEQYF. CDR3 coding DNA: TGCAGCGTTGTGGGGACTAGAGGCTCTGATAACGAGCAGTACTTC.

To note about this clone: One end of the junction does not line up with germline, which may come from a read error. The rearrangement joins TRBV5-1 to TRBJ2-5, with a possible D match to TRBD1 (6 bases). Germline CDR1 and CDR2: SGHRS and YFSETQ. This CDR3 contains 15 residues. The CDR3 sequence is CASSFGTTLEENQYF. The CDR3 region has the DNA TGCGCCAGCAGCTTCGGGACAACGTTGGAGGAGAACCAGTACTTC.

The chain couples TRBV7-8 to TRBJ2-7, with 10 bases lining up with TRBD2. The CDR3 runs to 14 residues. Germline values: CDR1 SGHVS, CDR2 FQNEAQ. The trim removed 3 bases at V and 3 bases at J, leaving 2 bases unmatched. CDR3 in amino acids: CASSLGTSDYEQYF. CDR3 DNA: TGTGCCAGCAGCTTGGGGACTAGCGACTACGAGCAGTACTTC.

The chain carries TRBV7-8 and TRBJ2-7, with 8 nucleotides matching TRBD2. This CDR3 spans 15 amino acids. Trimming at V came to 5 bases and at J to 2 bases, leaving 8 bases not matched to a gene. The germline gives CDR1 SGHVS, CDR2 FQNEAQ. The CDR3 DNA reads as TGTGCCAGCAGCCCCCGGGAGGGGTTCGCCTACGAGCAGTACTTC. Translated: CASSPREGFAYEQYF.

The chain is built from TRBV11-2 and TRBJ2-5; 7 nucleotides align to TRBD2. The DNA end is a closer match to TRBJ2-7, so the J assignment may be wrong. The CDR3 consists of 15 residues. Germline V CDR1 and CDR2: SGHAT, FQNNGV. CDR3 DNA: TGTGCCAGCAGCCCCACCCTTACTAGCGCCTACGAGCAGTACTTC. It is translated as CASSPTLTSAYEQYF.

The chain uses TRBV7-9 and TRBJ1-2, with 12 bases identical to TRBD1. Germline CDR1 is SEHNR and CDR2 is FQNEAQ (reference sequence). The CDR3 consists of 14 residues. Losses at the gene ends were 5 bases for V and 6 bases for J; bases not matched to a gene: 4. This CDR3 reads CASSPGQGADGYTF. Written as DNA, the CDR3 is TGTGCCAGCAGCCCGGGACAGGGGGCGGATGGCTACACCTTC. The full variable domain, rest sourced from reference TRBV7-9 and TRBJ1-2, is DTGVSQNPRHKITKRGQNVTFRCDPISEHNRLYWYRQTLGQGPEFLTYFQNEAQLEKSRLLSDRFSAERPKGSFSTLEIQRTEQGDSAMYLCASSPGQGADGYTFGSGTRLTVV.

J is TRBJ2-3 and V is TRBV30; D call uncertain. The CDR3 is made up of 11 amino acids. Germline V gene data show CDR1 as GTSNPN and CDR2 as SVGIG (reference sequence). CDR3 bases: TGTGCTTCCTCTAGCACAGATACGCAGTATTTT. This gives the protein CASSSTDTQYF.

V and J are TRBV7-9 and TRBJ2-7; tentatively, D is TRBD2 (6 bases). Per germline, CDR1 SEHNR and CDR2 FQNEAQ (reference sequence). Between the trimmed V and J ends, which lost 4 bases and 2 bases, there was a span of 18 bases. The CDR3 runs 16 residues. The CDR3 protein is CASSSTVHSGTYEQYF. The CDR3 coding sequence is TGTGCCAGCAGCTCTACCGTTCATAGCGGAACCTACGAGCAGTACTTC.

J is TRBJ2-6 and V is TRBV6-5, with TRBD1 matching over 9 bases. Germline CDR1 and CDR2: MNHEY and SVGAGI. This CDR3 comprises 15 residues. Trimming at V came to 5 bases and at J to 2 bases, leaving 1 base not matched to a gene. The CDR3 DNA follows: TGTGCCAGCAGTCGGACAGGGGCTGGGGCCAACGTCCTGACTTTC. Translation: CASSRTGAGANVLTF.

The rearrangement uses TRBV4-1 and TRBJ2-5, with D unresolved. The tail of the sequence fits TRBJ2-7 better, so the J call may be wrong. This CDR3 comprises 14 residues. Germline CDR1 reads MGHRA; CDR2 reads YSYEKL. The CDR3 region is CASSQDMADYEQYF. For the CDR3, the DNA is TGCGCCAGCAGCCAAGATATGGCTGACTACGAGCAGTACTTC.

The gene calls are TRBV2 and TRBJ2-3; 15 bases are a match to TRBD2. CDR3 length equals 19 residues. V trimming: 4 bases; J trimming: 1 base; junction bases outside the gene matches: 9. Germline V CDR1 and CDR2: SNHLY, FYNNEI. The CDR3 here is CASSVYGTSGRTGTDTQYF. The CDR3 region has the DNA TGTGCCAGCAGTGTTTACGGGACTAGCGGGAGGACCGGCACAGATACGCAGTATTTT.

The chain recombines TRBV9 with TRBJ2-1, with a possible D match to TRBD1 (6 bases). CDR3 length: 13 amino acids. Per germline, CDR1 SGDLS and CDR2 YYNGEE. The V and J ends lost 4 bases and 6 bases respectively, with 11 bases between them. The chain's CDR3 is CASSPLGGNEQFF. The CDR3 DNA reads as TGTGCCAGCAGCCCGTTAGGGGGCAATGAGCAGTTCTTC.

V usage is TRBV28 and J usage is TRBJ1-6, with D perhaps matching TRBD1 (6 bases). The CDR3 length is 15 residues. The V end was cut by 3 bases, the J end by 7 bases, with 13 bases between. Looked up from germline, CDR1 is MDHEN and CDR2 is SYDVKM. The CDR3 spells CASSFRGERNSPLHF. The DNA for the CDR3 is TGTGCCAGCAGTTTCAGGGGCGAGCGAAATTCACCCCTCCACTTT.

V and J are TRBV7-3 and TRBJ2-5; D possibly corresponds to TRBD2 (5 bases). V was cut by 8 bases and J by 2 bases, with 18 bases left in between. Germline CDR1 reads SGHTA; CDR2 reads FQGTGA. This CDR3 has 15 amino acids. CDR3 sequence (DNA): TGTGCCAGCGGGCCAACTGGGAGTCTGCAAGAGACCCAGTACTTC. Protein sequence: CASGPTGSLQETQYF.

The chain joins TRBV9 to TRBJ2-1; maybe TRBD2 (6 bases). There are 15 residues in the CDR3. Germline CDR1 and CDR2: SGDLS and YYNGEE. V lost 1 base and J 7 bases, leaving 15 bases between the germline ends. CDR3 amino acids: CASSVRTLGRNEQFF. The DNA for the CDR3 is TGTGCCAGCAGCGTAAGGACCCTTGGGAGGAATGAGCAGTTCTTC.

V is TRBV6-6 and J is TRBJ1-3, with TRBD1 identical over 9 bases. After removal of 8 bases from V and 0 bases from J, the junction contained 5 bases not matched to a gene. Germline loops: CDR1 MNHNY, CDR2 SVGAGI (reference sequence). The CDR3 loop spans 15 amino acids. The CDR3 protein is CASWTGDLSGNTIYF. Here the CDR3 DNA reads TGTGCCAGCTGGACAGGGGACCTCTCTGGAAACACCATATATTTT.

Its frequency marks this clone as medium-sized. V usage is TRBV4-2 and J usage is TRBJ1-1; D not resolved. The V end was cut by 0 bases, the J end by 1 base, with 6 bases between. This CDR3 region has 14 residues. From germline, CDR1 is LGHNA and CDR2 YNFKEQ. CDR3 DNA sequence: TGTGCCAGCAGCCAAGACTCGGGGAACACTGAAGCTTTCTTT. This gives the protein CASSQDSGNTEAFF.

V usage is TRBV7-9 and J usage is TRBJ1-6, with 8 bases matching TRBD1. The V and J ends lost 5 bases and 0 bases, in that order; junction bases with no gene match: 12. The germline V gene encodes CDR1 SEHNR and CDR2 FQNEAQ (reference sequence). The CDR3 loop spans 19 amino acids. The CDR3 sequence: CASSPQEGQVGSYNSPLHF. The CDR3 nucleotides read TGTGCCAGCAGCCCCCAAGAGGGACAGGTGGGCTCCTATAATTCACCCCTCCACTTT.

The chain couples TRBV10-1 to TRBJ1-6; weak D call: TRBD1 (6 bases). V was clipped by 2 bases and J by 5 bases, with 19 bases between them. Germline lookup yields CDR1 WNHNN and CDR2 SYGVQD (reference sequence). CDR3 length: 18 residues. CDR3 residues: CASSEPPMSRGHNSPLHF. CDR3 sequence (DNA): TGCGCCAGCAGTGAGCCCCCTATGAGCAGGGGCCATAATTCACCCCTCCACTTT.

This chain links TRBV13 with TRBJ1-2; D perhaps matches TRBD1 (5 bases). Germline CDR1 PRHDT, CDR2 FYEKMQ (reference sequence). This CDR3 spans 15 amino acids. Trimming took 0 bases from V and 4 from J, leaving 12 bases between them. CDR3 loop: CASSLGSGRPYGYTF. The CDR3 DNA is TGTGCCAGCAGCTTAGGGTCAGGGAGGCCCTATGGCTACACCTTC.